Listed below are T cell receptor beta chains from one sample, sequenced in a study of OX40 agonist ivuxolimab in advanced cancers. The method was immunoSEQ multiplex PCR; TCRdb's version includes in-frame clones alone and lacks a portion of them. The table includes tens of thousands of clones, around 86% detected once. Source: CD4+ or CD8+ T cells sorted from blood, taken in a trial of the OX40 agonist ivuxolimab. Receptors originate from an adult with an advanced solid tumor such as melanoma, head and neck, liver or kidney cancer. The CDR3 runs from the conserved cysteine through the conserved F or W. Each record gives: D gene, V gene, J gene, clone size, CDR3 protein, CDR3 DNA. A D gene is named only where the DNA matches it firmly. Clone size is not always given. Where it is, it says once, few, many or a class for expanded clones.

.,TRBV4-2,TRBJ2-2,few,CASSQDFREGANTGELFF,TGTGCCAGCAGCCAAGATTTTAGGGAGGGGGCGAACACCGGGGAGCTGTTTTTT
TRBD1,TRBV30,TRBJ1-2,.,CACSGQSLYYGYTF,TGTGCCTGTTCGGGACAGAGCCTCTACTATGGCTACACCTTC
.,TRBV9,TRBJ1-1,few,CASSVWEGGGTEAFF,TGTGCCAGCAGCGTATGGGAGGGGGGTGGCACTGAAGCTTTCTTT
.,TRBV7-2,TRBJ2-1,.,CASSPSGLSEQFF,TGTGCCAGCAGCCCGAGCGGGCTTTCAGAGCAGTTCTTC
.,TRBV4-3,TRBJ1-4,.,CASSQTDLNEKLFF,TGCGCCAGCAGCCAGACAGATTTAAATGAAAAACTGTTTTTT
.,TRBV6-1,TRBJ1-1,.,CASSVELGNTEAFF,TGTGCCAGCAGTGTGGAACTTGGGAACACTGAAGCTTTCTTT
TRBD1,TRBV6-5,TRBJ1-2,.,CASSYSGTVRPDGYTF,TGTGCCAGCAGTTACTCCGGGACAGTGAGGCCCGATGGCTACACCTTC
.,TRBV4-1,TRBJ1-3,few,CASSRTPVAGNTIYF,TGCGCCAGCAGCCGAACCCCCGTGGCTGGAAACACCATATATTTT
.,TRBV5-6,TRBJ1-2,.,CASSGLNRYGYTF,TGTGCCAGCTCGGGACTTAATAGATATGGCTACACCTTC
.,TRBV5-6,TRBJ1-2,.,CASSVDSYGYTF,TGTGCCAGCAGCGTGGACAGCTATGGCTACACCTTC
.,TRBV10-3,TRBJ1-2,once,CAISDPNRVGGYTF,TGTGCCATCAGTGATCCTAACAGGGTGGGAGGCTACACCTTC
.,TRBV28,TRBJ1-1,.,CASSLLHVEAFF,TGTGCCAGCAGTTTATTGCACGTGGAAGCTTTCTTT
.,TRBV11-3,TRBJ2-7,few,CASSFRAEHSYEQYF,TGTGCCAGCAGCTTCCGGGCAGAGCACTCCTACGAGCAGTACTTC
.,TRBV4-2,TRBJ1-4,.,CASSRDLEGSGEKLFF,TGTGCCAGCAGCCGAGACCTTGAGGGGTCAGGCGAAAAACTGTTTTTT
TRBD2,TRBV7-6,TRBJ2-5,once,CASILSGGAETQYF,TGTGCCAGCATCCTTAGCGGGGGGGCTGAGACCCAGTACTTC
.,TRBV29-1,TRBJ1-3,.,CSVESSGNTIYF,TGCAGCGTTGAGAGCTCTGGAAACACCATATATTTT
TRBD1,TRBV7-3,TRBJ2-7,.,CASSLKGTGVPYEQYF,TGTGCCAGCAGCTTAAAGGGGACAGGAGTACCCTACGAGCAGTACTTC